This T cell receptor (beta chain) originates from a study of regulatory T cells in long-lasting Graves disease. Construction of TCR beta libraries relied on iRepertoire HTBI primers and on Arm-PCR targeting CDR3 regions. A single record per CDR3 protein comes from TCRdb applying MiXCR to the multiplex PCR reads. This table holds some 400,000 distinct CDR3 sequences, about 15% found once. As to time point: newly diagnosed GD, antithyroid drugs for less than 3 months. PBMC RNA was the source of the TCR library. This clonotype turned up a few times. These data also formed part of another study, on T cells in Graves' hyperthyroidism and ophthalmopathy.

Here the sequenced sample was peripheral blood mononuclear cells (PBMCs), taken at new diagnosis, from a patient treated with antithyroid drugs. This TCR derives from a woman aged 25 to 39 with Graves disease.

CDR3 protein: CATSEGGRAYTGELFF. The CDR3, as DNA: TGTGCCACCAGTGAAGGGGGGAGGGCCTACACCGGGGAGCTGTTTTTT. The rearrangement joins TRBV24-1 to TRBJ2-2; the D gene is possibly TRBD2 (7 bases). V was shortened by 4 bases and J by 3 bases, with 14 bases between the two germline ends. Germline lookup yields CDR1 KGHDR and CDR2 SFDVKD. The length of the CDR3 is 16 residues.